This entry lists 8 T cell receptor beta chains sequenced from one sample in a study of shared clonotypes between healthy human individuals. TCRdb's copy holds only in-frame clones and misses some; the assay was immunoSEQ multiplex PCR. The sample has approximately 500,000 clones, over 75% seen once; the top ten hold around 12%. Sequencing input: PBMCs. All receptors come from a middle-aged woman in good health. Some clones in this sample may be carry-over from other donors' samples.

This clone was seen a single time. The CDR3 sequence is CATSRRNTEAFF. Here the CDR3 DNA reads TGTGCCACCAGCAGAAGGAACACTGAAGCTTTCTTT. J is TRBJ1-1 and V is TRBV15; D not certain. CDR1 LNHNV and CDR2 YYDKDF come from the germline V gene (reference sequence). The CDR3 length is 12 residues. Trimming stripped 2 bases from V and 1 base from J, with 2 bases between.

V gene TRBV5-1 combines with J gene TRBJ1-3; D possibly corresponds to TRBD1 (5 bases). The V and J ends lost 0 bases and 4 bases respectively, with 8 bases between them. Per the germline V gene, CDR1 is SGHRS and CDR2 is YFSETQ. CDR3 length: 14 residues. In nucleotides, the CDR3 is TGCGCCAGCAGCTTGGTGTCAGGGGGAAACACCATATATTTT. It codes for CASSLVSGGNTIYF.

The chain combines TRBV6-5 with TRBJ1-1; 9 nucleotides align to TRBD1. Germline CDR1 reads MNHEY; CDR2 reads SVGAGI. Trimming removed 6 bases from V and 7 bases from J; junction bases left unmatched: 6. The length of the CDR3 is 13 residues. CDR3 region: CASRPGQGVEAFF. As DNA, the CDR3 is TGTGCCAGCAGGCCGGGACAGGGTGTTGAAGCTTTCTTT.

CDR3 sequence (DNA): TGTGCCAGCACAAACACAGGGACCTACGAGCAGTACTTC. Protein product: CASTNTGTYEQYF. This chain joins TRBV28 and TRBJ2-7, with D tentatively TRBD1 (6 bases). CDR1 MDHEN and CDR2 SYDVKM come from the germline V gene. With 7 bases removed from V and 2 bases from J, the gap between germline ends came to 12 bases. This CDR3 spans 13 amino acids.

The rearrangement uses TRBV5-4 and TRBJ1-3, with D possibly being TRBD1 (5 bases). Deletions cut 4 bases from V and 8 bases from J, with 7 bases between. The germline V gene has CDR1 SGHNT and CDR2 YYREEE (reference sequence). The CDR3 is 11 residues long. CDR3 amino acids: CASSQGDTIYF. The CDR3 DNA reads TGTGCCAGCAGCCAAGGGGACACCATATATTTT.

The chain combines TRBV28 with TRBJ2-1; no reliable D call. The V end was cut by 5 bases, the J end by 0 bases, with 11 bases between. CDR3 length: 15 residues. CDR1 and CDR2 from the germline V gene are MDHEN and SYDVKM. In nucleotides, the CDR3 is TGTGCCAGCAGTCCGCACTCCAGCTCCTACAATGAGCAGTTCTTC. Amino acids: CASSPHSSSYNEQFF.

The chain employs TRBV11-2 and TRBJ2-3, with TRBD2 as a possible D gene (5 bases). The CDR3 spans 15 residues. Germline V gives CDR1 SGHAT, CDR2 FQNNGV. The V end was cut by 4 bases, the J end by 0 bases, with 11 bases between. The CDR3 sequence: CASSSADPSTDTQYF. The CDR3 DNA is TGTGCCAGCAGCTCAGCGGACCCTAGCACAGATACGCAGTATTTT. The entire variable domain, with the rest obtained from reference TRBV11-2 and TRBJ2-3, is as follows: EAGVAQSPRYKIIEKRQSVAFWCNPISGHATLYWYQQILGQGPKLLIQFQNNGVVDDSQLPKDRFSAERLKGVDSTLKIQPAKLEDSAVYLCASSSADPSTDTQYFGPGTRLTVL.

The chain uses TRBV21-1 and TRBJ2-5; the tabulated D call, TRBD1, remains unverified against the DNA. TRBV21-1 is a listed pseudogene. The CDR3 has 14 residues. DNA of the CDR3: TGTGCCAGCAGCAAAGGGCTGCACCAAGAGACCCAGTACTTC. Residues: CASSKGLHQETQYF.